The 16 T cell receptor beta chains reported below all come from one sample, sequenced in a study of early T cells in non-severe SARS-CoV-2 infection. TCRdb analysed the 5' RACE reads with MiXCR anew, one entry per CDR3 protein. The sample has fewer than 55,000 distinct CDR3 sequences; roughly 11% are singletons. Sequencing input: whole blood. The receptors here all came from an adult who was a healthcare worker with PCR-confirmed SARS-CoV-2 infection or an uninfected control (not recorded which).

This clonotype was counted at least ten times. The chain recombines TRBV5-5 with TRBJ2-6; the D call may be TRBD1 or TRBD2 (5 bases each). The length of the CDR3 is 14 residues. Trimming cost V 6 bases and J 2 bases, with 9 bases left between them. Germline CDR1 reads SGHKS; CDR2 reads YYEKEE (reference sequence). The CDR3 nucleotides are TGTGCCAGCAAGGGGACCCCTGGGGCCAACGTCCTGACTTTC. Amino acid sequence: CASKGTPGANVLTF.

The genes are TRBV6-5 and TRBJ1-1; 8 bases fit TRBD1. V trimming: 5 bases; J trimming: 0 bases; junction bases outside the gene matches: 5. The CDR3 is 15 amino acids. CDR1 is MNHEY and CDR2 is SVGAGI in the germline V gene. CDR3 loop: CASSPWTGMNTEAFF. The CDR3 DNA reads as TGTGCCAGCAGTCCCTGGACAGGGATGAACACTGAAGCTTTCTTT.

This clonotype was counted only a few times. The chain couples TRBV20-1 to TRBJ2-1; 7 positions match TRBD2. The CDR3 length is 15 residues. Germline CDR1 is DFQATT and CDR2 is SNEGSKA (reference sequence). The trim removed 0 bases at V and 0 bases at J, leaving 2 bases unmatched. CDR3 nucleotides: TGCAGTGCTAGAGAGGGCGGGAGCTCCTACAATGAGCAGTTCTTC. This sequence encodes CSAREGGSSYNEQFF.

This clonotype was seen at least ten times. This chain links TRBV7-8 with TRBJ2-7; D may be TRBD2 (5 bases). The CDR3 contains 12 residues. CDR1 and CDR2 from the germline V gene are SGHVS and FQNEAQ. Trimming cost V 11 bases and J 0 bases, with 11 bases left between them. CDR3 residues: CAPDGGSYEQYF. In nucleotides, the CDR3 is TGTGCCCCGGACGGAGGCTCCTACGAGCAGTACTTC.

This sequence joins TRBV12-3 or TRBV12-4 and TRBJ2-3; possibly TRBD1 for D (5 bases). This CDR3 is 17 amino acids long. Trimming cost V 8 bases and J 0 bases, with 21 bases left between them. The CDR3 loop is CASAPWGSASSTDTQYF. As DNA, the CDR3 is TGTGCCAGCGCCCCCTGGGGCAGCGCCTCTAGCACAGATACGCAGTATTTT.

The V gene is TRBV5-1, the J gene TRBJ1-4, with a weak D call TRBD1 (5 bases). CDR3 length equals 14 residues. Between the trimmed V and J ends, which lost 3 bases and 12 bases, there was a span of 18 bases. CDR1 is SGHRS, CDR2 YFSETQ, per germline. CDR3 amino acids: CASSSEGPPQELFF. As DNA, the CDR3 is TGCGCCAGCAGCTCAGAGGGGCCCCCCCAGGAACTGTTTTTT.

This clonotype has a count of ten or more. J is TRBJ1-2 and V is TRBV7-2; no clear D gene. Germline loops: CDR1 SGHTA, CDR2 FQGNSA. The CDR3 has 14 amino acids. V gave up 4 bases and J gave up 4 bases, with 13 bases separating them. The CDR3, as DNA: TGTGCCAGCAGCTACAGAGGCGGGGTCTATGGCTACACCTTC. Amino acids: CASSYRGGVYGYTF.

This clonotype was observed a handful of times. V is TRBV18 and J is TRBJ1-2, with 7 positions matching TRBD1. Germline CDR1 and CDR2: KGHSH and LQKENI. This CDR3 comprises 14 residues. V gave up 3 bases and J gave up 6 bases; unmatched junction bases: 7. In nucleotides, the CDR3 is TGTGCCAGCTCACCGAGGGGGCGCGTGGATGGCTACACCTTC. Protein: CASSPRGRVDGYTF.

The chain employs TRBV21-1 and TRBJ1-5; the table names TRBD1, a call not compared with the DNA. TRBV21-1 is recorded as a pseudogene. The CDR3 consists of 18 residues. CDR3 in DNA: TGTGCCAGCAGCAAAGTTAGGAGCGGACAAGGGATTTTATCAGCCCCAGCATTT. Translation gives CASSKVRSGQGILSAPAF.

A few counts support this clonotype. The CDR3 protein is CSARDSSGSVYEQYF. As DNA, the CDR3 is TGCAGTGCTAGAGATTCTAGCGGGAGTGTCTACGAGCAGTACTTC. V usage is TRBV20-1 and J usage is TRBJ2-7; 10 nucleotides match TRBD2. The trim removed 0 bases at V and 3 bases at J, leaving 5 bases unmatched. Germline V CDR1 and CDR2: DFQATT, SNEGSKA (reference sequence). CDR3 length: 15 residues.

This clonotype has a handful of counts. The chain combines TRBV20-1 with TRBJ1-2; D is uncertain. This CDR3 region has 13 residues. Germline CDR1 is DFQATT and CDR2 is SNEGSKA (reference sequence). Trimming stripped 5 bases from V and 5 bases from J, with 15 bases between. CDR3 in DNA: TGCAGTGCTCCCGGGGAGGGAAGATATGGCTACACCTTC. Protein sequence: CSAPGEGRYGYTF.

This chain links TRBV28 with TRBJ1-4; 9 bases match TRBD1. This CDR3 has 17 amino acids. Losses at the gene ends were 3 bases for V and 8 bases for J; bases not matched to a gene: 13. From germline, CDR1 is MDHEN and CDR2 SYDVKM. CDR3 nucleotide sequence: TGTGCCAGCAGTTTTCCCGATTTGACAGGGGGGGGCGAAAAACTGTTTTTT. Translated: CASSFPDLTGGGEKLFF.

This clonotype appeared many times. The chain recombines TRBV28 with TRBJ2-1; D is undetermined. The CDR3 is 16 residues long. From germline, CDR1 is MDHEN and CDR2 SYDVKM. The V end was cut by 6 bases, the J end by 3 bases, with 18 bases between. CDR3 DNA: TGTGCCAGCAGCCATTGGGAAAGCGCCAGCTACAATGAGCAGTTCTTC. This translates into CASSHWESASYNEQFF.

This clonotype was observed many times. Here the CDR3 DNA reads TGTGCCACCAGCAGAGAGCTTAAAATTTACGAGCAGTACTTC. Protein product: CATSRELKIYEQYF. V gene TRBV15 combines with J gene TRBJ2-7; D unclear. The CDR3 is 14 residues long. The germline CDR1 and CDR2 sequences are LNHNV and YYDKDF (reference sequence). Trimming took 0 bases from V and 4 from J, leaving 10 bases between them. Drawing the rest from reference TRBV15 and TRBJ2-7, the complete variable domain is DAMVIQNPRYQVTQFGKPVTLSCSQTLNHNVMYWYQQKSSQAPKLLFHYYDKDFNNEADTPDNFQSRRPNTSFCFLDIRSPGLGDTAMYLCATSRELKIYEQYFGPGTRLTVT.

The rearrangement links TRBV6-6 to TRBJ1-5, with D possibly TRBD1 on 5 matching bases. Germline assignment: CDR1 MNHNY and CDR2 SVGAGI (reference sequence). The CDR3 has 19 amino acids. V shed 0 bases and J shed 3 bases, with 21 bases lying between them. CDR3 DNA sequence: TGTGCCAGCAGTTACTCGAAATTTATTTCCGGACATATCAATCAGCCCCAGCATTTT. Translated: CASSYSKFISGHINQPQHF.

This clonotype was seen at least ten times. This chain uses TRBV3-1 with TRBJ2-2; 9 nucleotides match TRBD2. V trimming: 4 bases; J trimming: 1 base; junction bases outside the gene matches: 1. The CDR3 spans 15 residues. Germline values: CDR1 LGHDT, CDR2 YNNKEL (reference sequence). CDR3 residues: CASSPLAGNTGELFF. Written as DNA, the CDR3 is TGTGCCAGCAGCCCACTAGCGGGGAACACCGGGGAGCTGTTTTTT.